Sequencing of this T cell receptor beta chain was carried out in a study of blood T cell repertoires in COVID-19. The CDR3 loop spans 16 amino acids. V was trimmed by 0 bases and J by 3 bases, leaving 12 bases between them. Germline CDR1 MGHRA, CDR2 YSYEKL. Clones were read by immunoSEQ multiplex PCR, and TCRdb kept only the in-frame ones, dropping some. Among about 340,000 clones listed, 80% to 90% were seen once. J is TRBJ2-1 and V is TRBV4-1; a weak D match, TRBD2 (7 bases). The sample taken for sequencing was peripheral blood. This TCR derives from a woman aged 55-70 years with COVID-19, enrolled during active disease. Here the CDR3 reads CASSQDKGGNYNEQFF. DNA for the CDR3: TGCGCCAGCAGCCAAGATAAGGGGGGGAACTACAATGAGCAGTTCTTC.